This T cell receptor beta chain was found in a study of T cells in Graves' hyperthyroidism and ophthalmopathy. Overall study context: Before any treatment, at initial diagnosis, peripheral blood was collected.

Uncontrolled infection, other autoimmune disease, pregnancy or lactation led to exclusion. Together with thyroid ultrasound, orbital computed tomography, serum thyroxine and TRAb, clinical symptoms were used for diagnoses. When hyperthyroidism was first diagnosed, the blood sample was taken, preceding any ophthalmopathy symptoms. This clonotype was seen many times. CDR3 length equals 13 residues. With 5 bases removed from V and 3 bases from J, the gap between germline ends came to 11 bases. Germline CDR1 is SEHNR and CDR2 is FQNEAQ (reference sequence). The CDR3 regions of TCR beta were amplified from RNA transcripts. HTBI primers were the set used in a first-round RT-PCR of the TCR CDR3. MiXCR, run by TCRdb on the multiplex PCR reads, gives a single entry per CDR3 protein. The top ten clones hold approximately 25% of a sample with 270,000 or so distinct CDR3 sequences, less than 30% of them seen once.

This chain uses TRBV7-9 with TRBJ2-7; the D gene could be TRBD1 or TRBD2 (7 bases each). The receptor comes from a man aged 35-49 years with Graves' hyperthyroidism that later progressed to Graves' ophthalmopathy. The material sequenced was blood. Here the CDR3 reads CASSQRDSYEQYF. The DNA for the CDR3 is TGTGCCAGCAGCCAGCGGGACAGCTACGAGCAGTACTTC.